Detailed here is one T cell receptor beta chain. The entry originates in a study of cytomegalovirus exposure and HLA in healthy donors. Researchers ran the PCR with 60 Vbeta and 13 Jbeta primers. Generated by immunoSEQ multiplex PCR, the TCRdb table keeps only in-frame clones and is missing some. The sample yields about 54,000 clones, approximately 80% seen once. This CDR3 region has 16 residues. Germline V gene lookup returns CDR1 KGHSH and CDR2 LQKENI. Trimming took 2 bases from V and 4 from J; bases not matched to a gene: 9. The chain joins TRBV18 to TRBJ1-2; 8 bases match TRBD1. The sample was PBMCs. The origin of this receptor is a female donor in good health and CMV-seronegative. CDR3 sequence reads: CASSPSPGQVIYGYTF. For the CDR3, the DNA is TGTGCCAGCTCACCAAGCCCGGGACAGGTTATCTATGGCTACACCTTC.